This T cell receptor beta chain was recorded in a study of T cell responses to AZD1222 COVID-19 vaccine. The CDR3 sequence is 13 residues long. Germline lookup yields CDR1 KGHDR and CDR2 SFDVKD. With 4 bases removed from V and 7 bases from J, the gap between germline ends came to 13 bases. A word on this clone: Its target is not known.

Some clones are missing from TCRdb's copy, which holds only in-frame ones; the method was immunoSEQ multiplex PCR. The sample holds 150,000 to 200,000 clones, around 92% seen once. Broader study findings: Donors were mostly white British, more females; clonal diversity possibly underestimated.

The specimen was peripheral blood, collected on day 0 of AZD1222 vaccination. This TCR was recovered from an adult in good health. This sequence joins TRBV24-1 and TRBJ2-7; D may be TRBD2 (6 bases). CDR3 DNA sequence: TGTGCCACCAGTGAAAGGAGGGCGGGAGAGCAGTACTTC. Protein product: CATSERRAGEQYF.